Following are 3 T cell receptor beta chains from one sample sequenced in a study of T cells in Graves' hyperthyroidism and ophthalmopathy. RNA transcripts served as the template for amplifying TCR beta CDR3 regions. Researchers ran a first-round RT-PCR on the TCR CDR3 using the HTBI primer set. TCRdb reanalysed the multiplex PCR reads using MiXCR and keeps one entry per CDR3 protein. This sample has hundreds of thousands of distinct CDR3 sequences, with 15% to 20% found just once. Material for sequencing was blood. Receptors were obtained from a middle-aged man with Graves' ophthalmopathy.

There are many counts of this clonotype. V and J are TRBV30 and TRBJ2-1, with TRBD2 identical over 7 bases. The length of the CDR3 is 13 residues. Looked up from germline, CDR1 is GTSNPN and CDR2 is SVGIG (reference sequence). The J segment lost 7 bases and the V segment lost 3 bases, leaving 6 bases of the junction unmatched. For the CDR3, the DNA is TGTGCCTGGAGAGGGACTAACACAAATGAGCAGTTCTTC. Its translation is CAWRGTNTNEQFF.

This clonotype was detected many times. The V gene is TRBV2, the J gene TRBJ2-1; 12 positions agree with TRBD1. This CDR3 is built from 24 residues. Germline values: CDR1 SNHLY, CDR2 FYNNEI. J gave up 3 bases and V 7 bases, and 31 bases lay outside the gene matches. CDR3 DNA sequence: TGTGCCAGCATCGCCCTCGGGACAGGGGGCAGGGGGACTCCCGATAGGAAGCTCTACAATGAGCAGTTCTTC. Protein product: CASIALGTGGRGTPDRKLYNEQFF.

The J gene is TRBJ1-5, the V gene TRBV7-9; 12 bases map to TRBD1. In germline, CDR1 is SEHNR, CDR2 FQNEAQ (reference sequence). The V segment lost 1 base and the J segment 6 bases; nucleotides outside the gene matches: 7. The CDR3 is made up of 17 amino acids. For the CDR3, the DNA is TGTGCCAGCAGCTTAGAGGGACAGGGGGCGAGGGGTCAGCCCCAGCATTTT. Amino acid sequence: CASSLEGQGARGQPQHF.